Included here is one T cell receptor beta chain sequence, with context. The antigen it binds to is not known. It has no much larger one-base neighbor in the sample; base qualities were not kept. The data originate from a study of a mutant IDH1 vaccine in newly diagnosed glioma (dated by TCRdb to about 2021). Study-level background: Eight vaccinations were administered to patients in weeks 1, 3, 5, 7, 11, 15, 19 and 23, corresponding to visits V03 through V10. Longitudinal TCRB deep sequencing was performed for fewer than 30 treated patients wherever samples were available for exploratory analyses. Before enrollment, patients had received standard therapy of radiotherapy alone, temozolomide alone, or radiochemotherapy with temozolomide; most received the combination. Of the 32 patients who were treated, about 62% were male and 37.5% were female, and the mean age was about 37 years. Peripheral blood samples were drawn at six visits, namely V03 (baseline), V05, V07, V10, V12 and V13. Vaccination was initiated 4-6 weeks after radiotherapy alone, or concurrently with temozolomide cycles in the chemotherapy-containing groups.

Findings and caveats that apply to the study as a whole: Changes in the top peripheral T cell clonotypes picked up by TCRB sequencing did not appear to be linked to pseudoprogression. The authors stated that sample limitations prevented analyses of patient blood samples from being reproduced. Availability determined which PBMC samples were chosen for TCRB deep sequencing. Vaccine-induced immune responses across multiple MHC alleles were detected in approximately 93% of patients.

The sample's time point label is to be understood as: week 5, during vaccination. Each vaccine dose, consisting of 300 ug of a 20-mer mutant IDH1 peptide in Montanide, was administered subcutaneously with topical imiquimod. All donors had newly diagnosed IDH1-mutant astrocytomas of WHO grade 3 or 4 that showed loss of nuclear ATRX. The samples were drawn from NOA16, a multicentre, single-arm, open-label phase I trial in Germany that tested a mutant IDH1 peptide vaccine in humans for the first time. Genomic DNA for TCRB sequencing was extracted from EDTA blood using the DNeasy Blood and Tissue Kit. Receptor amplification or capture employed the immunoSEQ multiplex PCR assay. The hsTCRB Kit was used according to the manufacturer's protocol to amplify rearranged TCR beta chain sequences. Sequencing of TCRB libraries was carried out on an Illumina MiSeq. On the authors' methods: The proprietary platform of the kit vendor was used for demultiplexing, trimming and gene mapping. TCRdb mirrors the immuneACCESS table, restricted to in-frame sequences. Some clones are absent from its copies; in checked studies, under half trace to an unresolved V gene, and the reason for the others is unknown. From that table come the V and J calls and clone size; the DNA was used to work out D and trimming. This sample comprises more than 25,000 clones, approximately 79% of them detected only once. The leading ten clones occupy roughly 6.6% of the sample.

The trim is 3 bases for V and 0 bases for J, with a gap of 12 bases between the germline ends. Based on the germline V gene (reference sequence), the CDR1 and CDR2 sequences are LNHDA and SQIVND. From the cysteine through the phenylalanine, the CDR3 covers 16 amino acids. The sequence is cut down to CDR3 DNA, 48 bases in frame from base 1. The receptor was derived from a man aged 40-49 years with glioma. Some clones in this sample may be carry-over from other donors' samples. The sequences come from PBMCs, collected from a glioma patient whose treatment included an IDH1 peptide vaccine. The rearrangement joined TRBV19 to TRBJ1-3, and possibly TRBD1, on 5 matching bases. CDR3 reads: CASSIGAAGSGNTIYF. The DNA sequence is as follows: TGTGCCAGTAGTATCGGGGCAGCCGGCTCTGGAAACACCATATATTTT.